A single sample gave rise to the 13 T cell receptor beta chains below, sequenced in a study of T cells in Graves' hyperthyroidism and ophthalmopathy. RNA transcripts were the template for amplifying TCR beta CDR3 regions. Initially, a first-round RT-PCR of the TCR CDR3 employed the HTBI primer set. TCRdb ran MiXCR on the multiplex PCR reads and lists one entry per CDR3 protein. The data show 700,000 or so distinct CDR3 sequences, over 15% seen once. Sequenced input: blood. The receptors originated from a man aged 18 to 29 with Graves' hyperthyroidism.

The gene calls are TRBV12-3 or TRBV12-4 and TRBJ1-6; no definite D call. The CDR3 consists of 12 residues. V was cut by 8 bases and J by 8 bases, with 10 bases left in between. The CDR3 sequence: CASGNGHSPLHF. CDR3 DNA sequence: TGTGCCAGCGGAAATGGTCATTCACCCCTCCACTTT.

This clonotype occurred many times. This sequence joins TRBV18 and TRBJ2-7; D gene ambiguous. Germline CDR1 KGHSH, CDR2 LQKENI. The CDR3 covers 14 residues. V shed 0 bases and J shed 4 bases, with 10 bases lying between them. CDR3 sequence (DNA): TGTGCCAGCTCACCACCAAACAGTTATTACGAGCAGTACTTC. Encoded protein: CASSPPNSYYEQYF.

The gene calls are TRBV6-1 and TRBJ2-3; TRBD2 matches at 7 bases. The trim removed 5 bases at V and 2 bases at J, leaving 19 bases unmatched. Germline loops: CDR1 MNHNS, CDR2 SASEGT. The CDR3 runs 19 residues. The CDR3 reads CASSSTSSGGVFYTDTQYF. The DNA of the CDR3 is TGTGCCAGCAGTTCCACCTCTAGCGGAGGGGTTTTTTACACAGATACGCAGTATTTT.

To note about this clonotype: This clone may be a read error of a much larger clone one base away. The chain employs TRBV20-1 and TRBJ2-1, with 7 bases lining up with TRBD2. From germline, CDR1 is DFQATT and CDR2 SNEGSKA (reference sequence). J gave up 5 bases and V 3 bases, and 7 bases lay outside the gene matches. This CDR3 has 14 residues. The CDR3 region is CSASTSGRDNEQFF. CDR3 sequence (DNA): TGCAGTGCTAGTACGTCGGGGAGGGACAATGAGCAGTTCTTC.

This clonotype was seen more than once but under ten times. The chain couples TRBV4-2 to TRBJ2-1, with D possibly being TRBD2 (5 bases). The CDR3 has 16 amino acids. The germline CDR1 and CDR2 sequences are LGHNA and YNFKEQ. V gave up 4 bases and J gave up 0 bases, with 13 bases separating them. The CDR3 DNA sequence: TGTGCCAGCAGCCGGATGGACTTGAACTCCTACAATGAGCAGTTCTTC. This encodes CASSRMDLNSYNEQFF.

The table lists this clonotype with a few counts. One end of the junction is discordant with germline, which a read error may explain. This rearrangement joins TRBV7-2 to TRBJ2-7; D remains ambiguous. The CDR3 extends over 14 amino acids. Germline V gene data show CDR1 as SGHTA and CDR2 as FQGNSA. CDR3 residues: CASSLGPKTYEQCF. The CDR3 nucleotides are TGTGCCAGCAGCTTAGGCCCCAAGACCTACGAGCAGTGCTTC.

This clonotype was picked up many times. The chain links TRBV19 to TRBJ2-7; the D gene is possibly TRBD2 (5 bases). The CDR3 runs 13 residues. In germline, CDR1 is LNHDA, CDR2 SQIVND (reference sequence). Trimming cost V 9 bases and J 4 bases, with 16 bases left between them. CDR3 in DNA: TGTGCCAGCAGCTCGAGCGGTGGGTACGAGCAGTACTTC. Amino acids: CASSSSGGYEQYF.

The chain carries TRBV27 and TRBJ2-7; D might be TRBD2 (6 bases). CDR1 and CDR2 (germline): MNHEY, SMNVEV (reference sequence). The CDR3 extends over 17 amino acids. Trimming left V 6 bases short and J 0 bases short, with 21 bases between. The CDR3 spells CASRRRADPRSSYEQYF. The CDR3 nucleotides read TGTGCCAGCAGACGGAGGGCGGACCCCCGGAGCTCCTACGAGCAGTACTTC.

The chain has TRBV20-1 and TRBJ1-5; no clear D gene. Germline assignment: CDR1 DFQATT and CDR2 SNEGSKA (reference sequence). V was shortened by 3 bases and J by 5 bases, with 11 bases between the two germline ends. The CDR3 is 13 residues long. CDR3 in DNA: TGCAGTGCTAGGGTCTCCGGTGATCAGCCCCAGCATTTT. It specifies CSARVSGDQPQHF.

The rearrangement links TRBV2 to TRBJ2-5, with D hard to call. V was cut by 6 bases and J by 5 bases, with 10 bases left in between. Germline lookup yields CDR1 SNHLY and CDR2 FYNNEI. This CDR3 has 12 residues. This chain's CDR3 is CASRDYPETQYF. The CDR3 DNA reads TGTGCCAGCAGGGATTACCCGGAGACCCAGTACTTC.

This clonotype was observed a handful of times. The V and J genes are TRBV28 and TRBJ1-1; perhaps TRBD1 as D (6 bases). The CDR3 is 12 residues long. Trimming took 7 bases from V and 14 from J, leaving 20 bases between them. Germline V gene sequence: CDR1 MDHEN, CDR2 SYDVKM. In nucleotides, the CDR3 is TGTGCCAGCACCAAATTCAATGGACAGAGGTTCTTT. Translation gives CASTKFNGQRFF. Combining the CDR3 with reference TRBV28 and TRBJ1-1 gives the whole variable domain DVKVTQSSRYLVKRTGEKVFLECVQDMDHENMFWYRQDPGLGLRLIYFSYDVKMKEKGDIPEGYSVSREKKERFSLILESASTNQTSMYLCASTKFNGQRFFGQGTRLTVV.

There are many counts of this clonotype. The CDR3 loop reads CASSLGTSGTDTQYF. In DNA form, the CDR3 reads TGTGCCAGCAGCTTAGGGACTAGCGGAACAGATACGCAGTATTTT. The rearrangement uses TRBV7-9 and TRBJ2-3, with 10 positions matching TRBD2. CDR1 and CDR2 from the germline V gene are SEHNR and FQNEAQ (reference sequence). CDR3 length: 15 residues. Trimming cost V 1 base and J 3 bases; bases outside gene matches: 1.

This clonotype was picked up a small number of times. The chain recombines TRBV13 with TRBJ1-1; D not certain. Trimming stripped 3 bases from V and 1 base from J, with 21 bases between. The CDR3 has 18 amino acids. CDR1 is PRHDT and CDR2 is FYEKMQ in the germline V gene (reference sequence). The CDR3 DNA is TGTGCCAGCAGCTTGCCGACCGTCGGCCAAGGTGGGAACACTGAAGCTTTCTTT. It encodes CASSLPTVGQGGNTEAFF.